The 27 T cell receptor beta chains listed next were all sequenced from one sample in a study of response to subunit inactivated influenza vaccine. TCRdb independently ran MiXCR on the RT-PCR reads; one entry per CDR3 protein. The data hold 500,000 or so distinct CDR3 sequences, with 16% observed a single time. The sequencing used CD4+ T cells sorted from PBMCs, collected less than 30 months after vaccination. The receptors come from a man aged 45 to 70 who received an inactivated influenza vaccine.

In this sample, this clonotype turned up a few times. V gene TRBV12-3 or TRBV12-4 combines with J gene TRBJ2-1; 8 nucleotides line up with TRBD2. The CDR3 is made up of 15 amino acids. The V gene end was trimmed by 6 bases and the J gene end by 2 bases; junction bases not matched to a gene: 6. The CDR3 DNA reads TGTGCCAGCAGACCCACTAGCGGAACCTACAATGAGCAGTTCTTC. Encoded protein: CASRPTSGTYNEQFF.

The gene calls are TRBV2 and TRBJ1-3; TRBD1 might be the D (6 bases). V lost 5 bases to trimming and J lost 0 bases, with 32 bases between them. CDR3 length: 22 residues. The germline gives CDR1 SNHLY, CDR2 FYNNEI. The DNA of the CDR3 is TGTGCCAGCAGTAAAGTTGTTTTGGACAGCCGTCTTTTTGACAGCTCTGGAAACACCATATATTTT. It specifies CASSKVVLDSRLFDSSGNTIYF. Filled out from reference TRBV2 and TRBJ1-3, the complete variable domain reads EPEVTQTPSHQVTQMGQEVILRCVPISNHLYFYWYRQILGQKVEFLVSFYNNEISEKSEIFDDQFSVERPDGSNFTLKIRSTKLEDSAMYFCASSKVVLDSRLFDSSGNTIYFGEGSWLTVV.

This clonotype was picked up many times. The chain combines TRBV11-2 with TRBJ2-2; D remains ambiguous. This CDR3 is built from 15 residues. The V gene lost 5 bases and the J gene lost 10 bases, with 20 bases spanning the gap. Germline loops: CDR1 SGHAT, CDR2 FQNNGV. CDR3 DNA sequence: TGTGCCAGCAGCCCCAATTTAGACCCAAGCGTGGAGCTGTTTTTT. Protein sequence: CASSPNLDPSVELFF.

This clonotype has only a few counts. This chain uses TRBV20-1 with TRBJ2-5; D is perhaps TRBD2 (6 bases). Trimming cost V 7 bases and J 4 bases, with 19 bases left between them. Germline lookup yields CDR1 DFQATT and CDR2 SNEGSKA (reference sequence). This CDR3 region has 14 residues. CDR3 loop: CSVLTSFGPETQYF. Here the CDR3 DNA reads TGCAGTGTTTTGACTAGTTTCGGCCCAGAGACCCAGTACTTC.

Ten or more counts support this clonotype. The chain combines TRBV5-1 with TRBJ1-2, with 7 bases aligning to TRBD1. Trimming took 4 bases from V and 8 from J; bases not matched to a gene: 5. The CDR3 is 12 amino acids. Germline CDR1 reads SGHRS; CDR2 reads YFSETQ. The CDR3 DNA sequence: TGCGCCAGCAGCGAGGGGGCGGGAGGCTACACCTTC. The encoded protein is CASSEGAGGYTF.

The chain has TRBV20-1 and TRBJ2-1; either TRBD1 or TRBD2 may supply D (6 bases each). Germline V CDR1 and CDR2: DFQATT, SNEGSKA (reference sequence). This CDR3 region has 12 residues. V was cut by 4 bases and J by 7 bases, with 11 bases left in between. In DNA, the CDR3 is TGCAGTGCTAATGGAGGGACAAATGAGCAGTTCTTC. Translated: CSANGGTNEQFF.

This clonotype appeared a few times. V and J are TRBV12-3 or TRBV12-4 and TRBJ2-2; D could derive from TRBD1 or TRBD2 (5 bases each). The CDR3 extends over 12 amino acids. Trimming removed 6 bases from V and 7 bases from J, with 9 bases in between. This CDR3 is CASRRGVGELFF. CDR3 sequence (DNA): TGTGCCAGCAGGCGAGGGGTCGGGGAGCTGTTTTTT.

This chain uses TRBV7-8 with TRBJ2-1, with 7 bases fitting TRBD2. The CDR3 is 16 amino acids. Germline V CDR1 and CDR2: SGHVS, FQNEAQ. J gave up 6 bases and V 4 bases, and 12 bases lay outside the gene matches. The CDR3 DNA is TGTGCCAGCAGCTACGTTCGGCGGGAGCCTAGCAATGAGCAGTTCTTC. Translation gives CASSYVRREPSNEQFF.

The sample holds many counts of this clonotype. The chain employs TRBV5-1 and TRBJ2-7; perhaps TRBD1 as D (6 bases). V shed 4 bases and J shed 1 base, with 15 bases lying between them. Germline values: CDR1 SGHRS, CDR2 YFSETQ. This CDR3 region has 15 residues. The CDR3 loop is CASSPAGDPSYEQYF. In nucleotides, the CDR3 is TGCGCCAGCAGCCCTGCAGGGGACCCATCCTACGAGCAGTACTTC.

The gene calls are TRBV6-1 and TRBJ1-2; D remains unclear. Deletions cut 6 bases from V and 2 bases from J, with 13 bases between. This CDR3 has 14 amino acids. From germline, CDR1 is MNHNS and CDR2 SASEGT. The CDR3 DNA is TGTGCCAGCAGCCGTGAAGAGTTCAACTATGGCTACACCTTC. Amino acid sequence: CASSREEFNYGYTF.

A single count supports this clonotype. This chain uses TRBV3-1 with TRBJ1-4, with 7 bases lining up with TRBD1. After removal of 4 bases from V and 8 bases from J, the junction contained 7 bases not matched to a gene. This CDR3 contains 14 residues. Germline lookup yields CDR1 LGHDT and CDR2 YNNKEL (reference sequence). CDR3 protein: CASSPGQVWEKLFF. The CDR3 nucleotides are TGTGCCAGCAGCCCAGGACAGGTTTGGGAAAAACTGTTTTTT. The variable domain in full, completed from reference TRBV3-1 and TRBJ1-4, reads DTAVSQTPKYLVTQMGNDKSIKCEQNLGHDTMYWYKQDSKKFLKIMFSYNNKELIINETVPNRFSPKSPDKAHLNLHINSLELGDSAVYFCASSPGQVWEKLFFGSGTQLSVL.

This clonotype was recorded only once. The CDR3 DNA reads TGTGCCAGCAGCCGGACTCAGTACACTGAAGCTTTCTTT. Translated: CASSRTQYTEAFF. The chain is built from TRBV11-2 and TRBJ1-1; D call uncertain. V lost 5 bases and J 3 bases, leaving 10 bases between the germline ends. Germline loops: CDR1 SGHAT, CDR2 FQNNGV. The CDR3 is made up of 13 amino acids.

The V call is TRBV5-1, the J call TRBJ2-2; D is uncertain. With 0 bases removed from V and 2 bases from J, the gap between germline ends came to 8 bases. Germline V gives CDR1 SGHRS, CDR2 YFSETQ. There are 15 residues in the CDR3. CDR3 in DNA: TGCGCCAGCAGCTTGGCCGTCGTTAACACCGGGGAGCTGTTTTTT. This codes for CASSLAVVNTGELFF.

In this sample, this clonotype turned up a few times. This chain joins TRBV24-1 and TRBJ2-1; TRBD2 aligns across 10 bases. Germline V gene lookup returns CDR1 KGHDR and CDR2 SFDVKD. CDR3 length equals 19 residues. V shed 2 bases, J shed 1 base, and the junction held 10 bases outside the gene matches. This CDR3 is CATSDSLEREGRSYNEQFF. Written as DNA, the CDR3 is TGTGCCACCAGTGATTCCCTTGAGCGGGAGGGCCGATCCTACAATGAGCAGTTCTTC.

This clonotype turned up a few times. This chain links TRBV20-1 with TRBJ2-3; no clear D gene. Per the germline V gene, CDR1 is DFQATT and CDR2 is SNEGSKA (reference sequence). V lost 6 bases and J 4 bases, leaving 8 bases between the germline ends. CDR3 size: 11 residues. The CDR3, as DNA: TGCAGTGCGCCACTATCAGATACGCAGTATTTT. It is translated as CSAPLSDTQYF.

This clonotype was seen repeatedly, ten times or more. The rearrangement uses TRBV28 and TRBJ2-3; 7 bases are shared with TRBD1. The CDR3 loop spans 15 amino acids. The J segment lost 6 bases and the V segment lost 6 bases, leaving 12 bases of the junction unmatched. Germline-derived CDR1 and CDR2 are MDHEN and SYDVKM. The CDR3 DNA reads TGTGCCAGCAGATTGAACAGGGGCTGGGGGGATACGCAGTATTTT. Protein: CASRLNRGWGDTQYF. Looking up the rest from reference TRBV28 and TRBJ2-3 gives the full variable domain: DVKVTQSSRYLVKRTGEKVFLECVQDMDHENMFWYRQDPGLGLRLIYFSYDVKMKEKGDIPEGYSVSREKKERFSLILESASTNQTSMYLCASRLNRGWGDTQYFGPGTRLTVL.

Many counts were recorded for this clonotype. This chain connects TRBV9 to TRBJ1-1; no clear D gene. V was pared by 4 bases and J by 3 bases, with 10 bases between. Germline V gene sequence: CDR1 SGDLS, CDR2 YYNGEE. The CDR3 has 13 residues. The chain's CDR3 is CASSSNLDTEAFF. The CDR3 nucleotides are TGTGCCAGCAGCTCTAACCTAGACACTGAAGCTTTCTTT.

This clonotype was detected many times. V usage is TRBV5-1 and J usage is TRBJ2-3, with TRBD1 matching over 11 bases. Losses at the gene ends were 4 bases for V and 3 bases for J; bases not matched to a gene: 10. The CDR3 extends over 17 amino acids. Per germline, CDR1 SGHRS and CDR2 YFSETQ. The CDR3 DNA reads TGCGCCAGCAGCACTCGGACAGGGGGCTCCGGGACAGATACGCAGTATTTT. This translates into CASSTRTGGSGTDTQYF.

In this sample, this clonotype turned up a few times. V is TRBV29-1 and J is TRBJ1-1; D remains unclear. Germline V lookup: CDR1 SQVTM, CDR2 ANQGSEA. Trimming shortened V by 7 bases and J by 2 bases, and 11 bases separated the two germline ends. There are 12 residues in the CDR3. CDR3: CSGGRVNTEAFF. Written as DNA, the CDR3 is TGCAGCGGAGGGAGGGTAAACACTGAAGCTTTCTTT.

The CDR3 nucleotides read TGTGCCAGCAGTGCCTGGGACAGGAGTAACTATGGCTACACCTTC. This sequence encodes CASSAWDRSNYGYTF. The chain recombines TRBV6-1 with TRBJ1-2; 8 nucleotides match TRBD1. CDR1 is MNHNS and CDR2 is SASEGT in the germline V gene. Germline trimming cut 4 bases from V and 1 base from J; bases unmatched to any gene: 5. This CDR3 has 15 residues.

The rearrangement uses TRBV7-3 and TRBJ2-1, with 8 bases lining up with TRBD2. Per the germline V gene, CDR1 is SGHTA and CDR2 is FQGTGA. The J segment lost 5 bases and the V segment lost 3 bases, leaving 3 bases of the junction unmatched. The CDR3 consists of 14 residues. The chain's CDR3 is CASSFGRANNEQFF. For the CDR3, the DNA is TGTGCCAGCAGCTTCGGGAGGGCCAACAATGAGCAGTTCTTC.

There are many counts of this clonotype. The V call is TRBV5-1, the J call TRBJ2-1; 14 bases fit TRBD2. This CDR3 comprises 16 residues. The V gene's germline CDR1 is SGHRS and CDR2 YFSETQ. Trimming at V came to 5 bases and at J to 8 bases, leaving 9 bases not matched to a gene. The CDR3 DNA sequence: TGCGCCAGCAGTCGCCAGACTAGCGGGGGGGCTTATGAGCAGTTCTTC. It specifies CASSRQTSGGAYEQFF.

This clonotype showed up just a few times. The chain links TRBV5-1 to TRBJ2-3; TRBD1 is a possible D gene (5 bases). Germline CDR1 is SGHRS and CDR2 is YFSETQ. Between the trimmed V and J ends, which lost 0 bases and 3 bases, there was a span of 11 bases. The CDR3 spans 15 residues. The CDR3 is CASSLAPQGTDTQYF. Here the CDR3 DNA reads TGCGCCAGCAGCTTGGCCCCGCAGGGAACAGATACGCAGTATTTT.

This clonotype was seen a handful of times. The V gene is TRBV5-1, the J gene TRBJ1-4, with 9 bases aligning to TRBD1. V lost 0 bases and J lost 7; bases outside the gene matches: 4. This CDR3 spans 15 amino acids. Germline V gene data show CDR1 as SGHRS and CDR2 as YFSETQ. The CDR3 bases are TGCGCCAGCAGCTTGGACAGGGGGCCGGGTGAAAAACTGTTTTTT. This translates into CASSLDRGPGEKLFF. Supplemented by reference TRBV5-1 and TRBJ1-4, the full variable domain reads KAGVTQTPRYLIKTRGQQVTLSCSPISGHRSVSWYQQTPGQGLQFLFEYFSETQRNKGNFPGRFSGRQFSNSRSEMNVSTLELGDSALYLCASSLDRGPGEKLFFGSGTQLSVL.

This clonotype has only a few counts. V is TRBV18 and J is TRBJ1-1; no firm D call. CDR3 length: 14 residues. CDR1 and CDR2 from the germline V gene are KGHSH and LQKENI. The V end was cut by 0 bases, the J end by 5 bases, with 10 bases between. The CDR3 nucleotides read TGTGCCAGCTCACCACCAGAGTCGAAGACTGAAGCTTTCTTT. It specifies CASSPPESKTEAFF.

The chain is built from TRBV28 and TRBJ1-4; possibly TRBD1 for D (6 bases). Looked up from germline, CDR1 is MDHEN and CDR2 is SYDVKM. The CDR3 consists of 17 residues. V lost 8 bases and J lost 5, with 24 bases in between. CDR3 bases: TGTGCCAGCTGCGAAGCCTTGGGGGGCCGTCCGAATGAAAAACTGTTTTTT. It yields the protein CASCEALGGRPNEKLFF.

The genes are TRBV9 and TRBJ1-3, with 8 bases matching TRBD1. The CDR3 consists of 16 residues. V shed 1 base, J shed 0 bases, and the junction held 3 bases outside the gene matches. In germline, CDR1 is SGDLS, CDR2 YYNGEE. CDR3 loop: CASSVTGGSSGNTIYF. CDR3 DNA: TGTGCCAGCAGCGTAACAGGGGGATCCTCTGGAAACACCATATATTTT.